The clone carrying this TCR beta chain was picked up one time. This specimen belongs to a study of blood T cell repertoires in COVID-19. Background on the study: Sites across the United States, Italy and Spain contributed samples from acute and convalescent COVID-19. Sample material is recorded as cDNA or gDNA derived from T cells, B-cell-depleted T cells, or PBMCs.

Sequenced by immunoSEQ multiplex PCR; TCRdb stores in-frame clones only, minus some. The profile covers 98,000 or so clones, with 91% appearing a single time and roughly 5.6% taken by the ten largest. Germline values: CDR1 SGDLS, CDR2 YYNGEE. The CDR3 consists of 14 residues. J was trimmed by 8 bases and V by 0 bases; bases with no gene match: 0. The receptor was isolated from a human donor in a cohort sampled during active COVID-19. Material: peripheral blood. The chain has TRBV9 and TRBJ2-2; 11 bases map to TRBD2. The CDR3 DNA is TGTGCCAGCAGCGTAGGACTAGCGGGGGGGGAGCTGTTTTTT. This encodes CASSVGLAGGELFF.